This TCR beta chain was identified during a study of ipilimumab plus nivolumab after autologous stem cell transplantation. Whole-study findings and limits: The authors say TCR, Treg and microbiome findings warrant further study.

Trimming cost V 7 bases and J 8 bases; bases outside gene matches: 21. CDR1 SGHKS and CDR2 YYEKEE come from the germline V gene (reference sequence). The CDR3 has 18 amino acids. Checkpoint therapy with ipilimumab 1 mg/kg began 14 to 28 days after transplant. About this clone itself: What it binds is not known.

The table came from immunoSEQ multiplex PCR; TCRdb's copy has only in-frame clones and leaves some out. The profile shows some 19,000 clones, around 82% of them singletons. The clonotype originates from a male donor with diffuse large B-cell lymphoma. The gene calls are TRBV5-5 and TRBJ1-3, with TRBD1 matching 10 bases. This specimen consisted of PBMCs, obtained in a trial of ipilimumab plus nivolumab as post-transplant consolidation. This chain's CDR3 is CASFSGTGARMSWDTIYF. CDR3 bases: TGTGCCAGCTTCTCAGGGACAGGGGCTCGAATGAGTTGGGACACCATATATTTT.